This T cell receptor (beta chain) was identified in a study of OX40 agonist ivuxolimab in advanced cancers. At the level of the study: Ivuxolimab was administered intravenously to patients at 0.01 to 10 mg/kg every 2 weeks. General observations from the study: Certain nonresponders likewise exhibited a low normalized T-cell clonal expansion.

This CDR3 is built from 17 residues. Germline assignment: CDR1 MGHRA and CDR2 YSYEKL. Trimming removed 4 bases from V and 5 bases from J, with 20 bases in between. Systemic immunosuppression or autoimmune disease history was grounds to exclude patients. Researchers took blood at baseline, on cycle 4 day 1, and on cycle 7 day 1. Details on this clone: Its cognate antigen is unknown.

Clones were read by immunoSEQ multiplex PCR, and TCRdb kept only the in-frame ones, dropping some. The data contain under 100,000 clones, under 90% of them singletons. This TCR derives from an adult with an advanced solid tumor such as melanoma, head and neck, liver or kidney cancer. The material sequenced was CD4+ or CD8+ T cells sorted from blood, taken in a trial of the OX40 agonist ivuxolimab. The chain carries TRBV4-1 and TRBJ2-2; the D gene is possibly TRBD1 (6 bases). In DNA form, the CDR3 reads TGCGCCAGCAGCCCCCGCCAGTGGACAGCTTTGACCGGGGAGCTGTTTTTT. Translation: CASSPRQWTALTGELFF.